This TCR beta chain originates from a study of T cells in Graves' hyperthyroidism and ophthalmopathy. CDR1 is MNHNS, CDR2 SASEGT, per germline. Between the trimmed V and J ends, which lost 6 bases and 3 bases, there was a span of 12 bases. This CDR3 has 13 residues. Using RNA transcripts as the source, TCR beta CDR3 regions were amplified. Carried out on the TCR CDR3, a first-round RT-PCR used the HTBI primer set. One entry per CDR3 protein, called by TCRdb with MiXCR from the multiplex PCR reads. The data contain approximately 600,000 distinct CDR3 sequences, over 12% of them singletons. This clonotype was seen more than once but under ten times. What it binds is not known. Notes on the study in general: The model anticipated ophthalmopathy a median approximately 6.7 months pre-onset.

This chain joins TRBV6-1 and TRBJ2-7; the D is unclear. The sequenced sample was blood. The clonotype originates from a woman younger than 35 with Graves' ophthalmopathy. The CDR3 DNA reads TGTGCCAGCAGCCGAACTCTAAGCTACGAGCAGTACTTC. Translation: CASSRTLSYEQYF.